The T cell receptor beta chain described here comes from a study of response to subunit inactivated influenza vaccine. This clonotype was counted many times. The antigen is unknown. MiXCR, run by TCRdb on the RT-PCR reads, gives a single entry per CDR3 protein. The data hold 450,000 to 550,000 distinct CDR3 sequences, with 25% observed a single time. Broader study findings: Seasonal influenza vaccination, on each occasion, was suggested by the authors to recruit few new T cells.

V gave up 4 bases and J gave up 7 bases, with 14 bases separating them. The CDR3 is made up of 14 amino acids. Germline CDR1 SGHTA, CDR2 FQGNSA. The starting material was CD4+ T cells sorted from PBMCs, obtained 4 to 6 days after vaccination. The source is a man aged 50 to 59 who received an inactivated influenza vaccine. The V gene is TRBV7-2, the J gene TRBJ1-5, with D possibly TRBD1 on 6 matching bases. CDR3 DNA: TGTGCCAGCAGCTCCTGGACAGATGGGCAGCCCCAGCATTTT. As protein: CASSSWTDGQPQHF.